Reported below is one T cell receptor (beta chain). Its antigen is still unknown. The data originate from a study of T-cell reconstitution after alpha-beta-depleted transplantation in children. Whole-study results and caveats: At the one-year point after transplant, T-cell counts and TCRbeta diversity were found to come mostly from T cells that had been newly produced. Two months or so post-transplant, alpha-beta T cells reportedly derived from several hundred expanded graft clones. At day 60, the high TCRbeta diversity found in some patients originated from recipient T cells and thymic progenitors that had survived.

For TCRbeta, the library was prepared with unique molecular identifiers. MiXCR, applied by TCRdb to the PCR reads, yields one record per CDR3 protein. In the table there are around 960,000 distinct CDR3 sequences, about 31% of which are singletons. Germline V gene data show CDR1 as SNHLY and CDR2 as FYNNEI. The V end lost 6 bases, the J end lost 0 bases, and 15 bases lay between the germline ends. CDR3 length: 15 residues. V gene TRBV2 combines with J gene TRBJ2-7; D might be TRBD2 (8 bases). The starting material was PBMCs, mostly from graft donor cells, obtained 360 days after TCRalphabeta/CD19-depleted stem cell transplant. This sequence was found in a boy under three years old who had a stem cell transplant for SCID, so the T cells may come from the graft donor. The CDR3 bases are TGTGCCAGCAGGGGACAGCGGGGGCCCTCCTACGAGCAGTACTTC. Its protein is CASRGQRGPSYEQYF. Using reference TRBV2 and TRBJ2-7 for the parts outside the CDR3, the full variable domain is EPEVTQTPSHQVTQMGQEVILRCVPISNHLYFYWYRQILGQKVEFLVSFYNNEISEKSEIFDDQFSVERPDGSNFTLKIRSTKLEDSAMYFCASRGQRGPSYEQYFGPGTRLTVT.